Sequencing of this TCR beta chain was carried out in a study of CD8 T cell repertoires and HIV-1 epitope variants. Study as a whole: Separate wells received one of Twenty-five Gag or Nef variant peptides. Controls were a CMV, EBV and flu peptide pool, Ebola AY9 negative control, and no-peptide well. Overall study findings and caveats: No clonotypes responded to the TAALDMSHF plasma variant; five or six recognized KF9, one HW9.

The repertoire was sequenced with immunoSEQ multiplex PCR; TCRdb's copy has only in-frame clones and lacks some. The sample records about 5,800 clones, under 75% being singletons. Trimming stripped 1 base from V and 8 bases from J, with 14 bases between. CDR1 SNHLY and CDR2 FYNNEI come from the germline V gene. This CDR3 is built from 14 residues. As to this clone: Its specificity is unknown.

The chain recombines TRBV2 with TRBJ1-2; no clear D gene. The specimen sequenced was cultured CD8+ T cells derived from PBMCs. This clonotype originated in a male donor with HIV. The CDR3 spells CASSEGSSVGGYTF. The CDR3 bases are TGTGCCAGCAGTGAAGGCAGCTCGGTTGGGGGCTACACCTTC.